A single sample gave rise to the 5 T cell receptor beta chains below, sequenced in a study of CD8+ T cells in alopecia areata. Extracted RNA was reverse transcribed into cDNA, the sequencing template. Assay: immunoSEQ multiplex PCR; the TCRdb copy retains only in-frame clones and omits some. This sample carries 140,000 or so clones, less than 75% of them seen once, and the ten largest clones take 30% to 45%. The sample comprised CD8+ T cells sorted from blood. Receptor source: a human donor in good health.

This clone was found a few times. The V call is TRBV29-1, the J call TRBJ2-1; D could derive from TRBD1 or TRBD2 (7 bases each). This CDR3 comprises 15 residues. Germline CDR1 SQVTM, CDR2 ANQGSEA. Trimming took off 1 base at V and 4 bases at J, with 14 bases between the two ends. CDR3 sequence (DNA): TGCAGCGTTGAAGTGGGAGGGGGCCGGTACAATGAGCAGTTCTTC. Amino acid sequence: CSVEVGGGRYNEQFF.

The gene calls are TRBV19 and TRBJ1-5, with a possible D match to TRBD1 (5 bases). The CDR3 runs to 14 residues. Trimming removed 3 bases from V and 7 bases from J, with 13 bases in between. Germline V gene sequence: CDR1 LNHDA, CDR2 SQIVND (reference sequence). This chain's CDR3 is CASSISGDGQPQHF. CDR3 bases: TGTGCCAGTAGTATTTCGGGGGACGGCCAGCCCCAGCATTTT.

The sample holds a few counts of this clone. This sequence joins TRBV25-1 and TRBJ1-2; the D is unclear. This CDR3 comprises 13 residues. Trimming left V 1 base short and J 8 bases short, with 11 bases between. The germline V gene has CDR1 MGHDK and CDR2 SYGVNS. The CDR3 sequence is CASSESGVLGYTF. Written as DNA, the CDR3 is TGTGCCAGCAGTGAATCGGGAGTCTTGGGCTACACCTTC.

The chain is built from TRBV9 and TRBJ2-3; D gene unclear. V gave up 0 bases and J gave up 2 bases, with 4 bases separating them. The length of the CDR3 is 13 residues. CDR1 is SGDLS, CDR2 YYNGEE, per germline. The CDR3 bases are TGTGCCAGCAGCGTAGTGGACACAGATACGCAGTATTTT. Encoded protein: CASSVVDTDTQYF.

CDR3 nucleotides: TGTGCCAGCAGTTTCGGTCAGCCCCAGCATTTT. Translating it yields CASSFGQPQHF. The J gene is TRBJ1-5, the V gene TRBV28; D is unclear. Trimming stripped 3 bases from V and 6 bases from J, with 3 bases between. CDR1 and CDR2 (germline): MDHEN, SYDVKM. The length of the CDR3 is 11 residues.